A selection of T cell receptor beta chains follows, all from one sample in a study of Graves' ophthalmopathy and Graves' hyperthyroidism. TCRdb recomputed calls from the multiplex PCR reads with MiXCR, one row per CDR3 protein. The table includes 600,000 to 950,000 distinct CDR3 sequences, roughly 41% detected once. Sequences were obtained from peripheral blood. These receptors originate from an adult man with Graves' ophthalmopathy. CDR3s include the opening cysteine and the closing phenylalanine or tryptophan. The D gene is left open where the match is weak. Only some rows state a clone size, as once, few, many or a class for expanded clones.

TRBJ1-1	14	TRBV6-5	many	NA	TGTGCCAGCAGCTCACAGGGCCGCAACACTGAAGCTTTCTTT	CASSSQGRNTEAFF
TRBJ1-5	15	TRBV9	NA	NA	TGTGCCAGCAGCGTAGGGCCGGAGACCAATCAGCCCCAGCATTTT	CASSVGPETNQPQHF
TRBJ1-6	15	TRBV5-8	many	NA	TGTGCCAGCAGCTCTGAAGACAGGTATAATTCACCCCTCCACTTT	CASSSEDRYNSPLHF
TRBJ2-5	11	TRBV20-1	few	NA	TGCAGTCCGGCAGGGCAAGAGACCCAGTACTTC	CSPAGQETQYF
TRBJ2-7	14	TRBV29-1	NA	TRBD2	TGCAGTGCTAGCGGGAGGAGTCAAAAGTACGAGCAGTACTTC	CSASGRSQKYEQYF
TRBJ2-7	15	TRBV25-1	NA	TRBD1	TGTGCCAGCGGCCCCGGGACAGGGGGCTTCTACGAGCAGTACTTC	CASGPGTGGFYEQYF
TRBJ2-5	12	TRBV29-1	NA	NA	TGCAGCGTTGAATGGCAGCCTGAGACCCAGTACTTC	CSVEWQPETQYF
TRBJ2-7	14	TRBV7-8	once	TRBD1	TGTGCCAGCAGATTCGGGACAGGGGGTTCCGAGCAGTACTTC	CASRFGTGGSEQYF
TRBJ2-3	15	TRBV25-1	NA	TRBD1	TGTGCCAGCAGTCGGACAGGGATACTCACAGATACGCAGTATTTT	CASSRTGILTDTQYF
TRBJ2-5	15	TRBV20-1	few	TRBD2	TGCAGTGCTCGACGACTAGCGGGGACCGGGGAGACCCAGTACTTC	CSARRLAGTGETQYF
TRBJ2-7	13	TRBV28	NA	NA	TGTGCCAGCAGGACAGACGTACCCTACGAGCAGTACTTC	CASRTDVPYEQYF
TRBJ1-5	19	TRBV6-6	few	TRBD1	TGTGCCAGCAGTTACATCTTGAGTTCCAGGGGGCTAAGCAATCAGCCCCAGCATTTT	CASSYILSSRGLSNQPQHF
TRBJ2-7	14	TRBV19	few	TRBD2	TGTGCCAGCGCGGGACTAGCGGCTTCCTACGAGCAGTACTTC	CASAGLAASYEQYF
TRBJ2-6	15	TRBV2	NA	NA	TGTGCCAGCAGATCCAGGAGCTCTGGGGCCAACGTCCTGACTTTC	CASRSRSSGANVLTF
TRBJ2-2	17	TRBV7-9	few	TRBD1	TGTGCCAGCAGCCGGAGGCTCCGGGACAGGAACACCGGGGAGCTGTTTTTT	CASSRRLRDRNTGELFF
TRBJ2-5	15	TRBV2	NA	TRBD2	TGTGCCAGCAGCCTAGCGGGAGTCACCGGGGAGACCCAGTACTTC	CASSLAGVTGETQYF
TRBJ2-5	15	TRBV10-3	once	TRBD1	TGTGCCATCAGGAAGGGACAGGGGAAGCAAGAGACCCAGTACTTC	CAIRKGQGKQETQYF
TRBJ1-6	14	TRBV10-2	many	NA	TGCGCCAGCAGCGTCGCGGGGCCAGAGTCACCCCTCCACTTT	CASSVAGPESPLHF
TRBJ1-2	15	TRBV2	few	TRBD1	TGTGCCAGCAGCCGCGAGGGACAGCCGAACTATGGCTACACCTTC	CASSREGQPNYGYTF
TRBJ1-5	14	TRBV2	few	NA	TGTGCCAGCACTACCGAACTCGACAATCAGCCCCAGCATTTT	CASTTELDNQPQHF
TRBJ2-5	13	TRBV20-1	many	TRBD2	TGCAGTGCTCTAGCGGGGGTGAAAGAGACCCAGTACTTC	CSALAGVKETQYF
TRBJ2-5	14	TRBV10-3	NA	NA	TGTGCCATCAGTGAGTTTGGGTCGGGAAATTCCCAGTACTTC	CAISEFGSGNSQYF
TRBJ1-2	13	TRBV20-1	few	NA	TGCAGTGCTAGAGATGGGCAGATCTATGGCTACACCTTC	CSARDGQIYGYTF
TRBJ2-5	14	TRBV7-9	NA	NA	TGTGCCAGCAGCCAAGTGGGGGAGGAAGAGACCCAGTACTTC	CASSQVGEEETQYF
TRBJ1-2	16	TRBV10-1	NA	TRBD1	TGCGCCAGCAGTGAAGCCGGGACAGCACCTAACTATGGCTACACCTTC	CASSEAGTAPNYGYTF
TRBJ1-5	17	TRBV2	few	TRBD1	TGTGCCAGCAGTGACCAGGGGGGGGCTTGGAGCAATCAGCCCCAGCATTTT	CASSDQGGAWSNQPQHF